The subject of this entry is one TCR beta chain. Its antigen is undetermined. The germline V and J ends were trimmed by 3 bases and 0 bases, with 8 bases remaining between them. CDR3 length equals 14 residues. Germline V gene lookup returns CDR1 KGHSH and CDR2 LQKENI. The sample comes from a study of cytomegalovirus exposure and HLA in healthy donors. Study outcomes and limitations: Segments of the TCR beta V type were, in most cases, productive about 87% or about 30% of the time in an earlier analysis.

It was with 60 Vbeta and 13 Jbeta primers that the PCR ran. Profiled with immunoSEQ multiplex PCR; TCRdb holds only in-frame clones, not every one. The table includes more than 85,000 clones, roughly three quarters detected once. The receptor's source is a female donor in good health and CMV-seronegative. The sample consisted of PBMCs. The gene calls are TRBV18 and TRBJ1-1; D is ambiguous. CDR3 DNA: TGTGCCAGCTCACCTCGTCCCTTGAACACTGAAGCTTTCTTT. Amino acid sequence: CASSPRPLNTEAFF.